This T cell receptor (beta chain) is from a study of T cell responses to AZD1222 COVID-19 vaccine. Overall study findings and caveats: Most donors were white British and more were female, and clonal diversity was possibly underestimated.

Second doses at about 4 or about 12 weeks were pooled. The method was immunoSEQ multiplex PCR; TCRdb's version includes in-frame clones alone and lacks a portion of them. The table includes approximately 110,000 clones, 70% to 90% detected once. On this clone itself: Its cognate antigen is unknown.

The TCR was taken from an adult who received the AZD1222 COVID-19 vaccine. The sequencing here drew on peripheral blood, taken 28 days after the second AZD1222 dose.

The CDR3 nucleotides are TGCGCCAGCCGAAGCAGGGGAAACCCCCAAGAGACCCAGTACTTC. It yields the protein CASRSRGNPQETQYF. The chain carries TRBV5-1 and TRBJ2-5; D is perhaps TRBD1 (6 bases). Trimming took off 7 bases at V and 1 base at J, with 17 bases between the two ends. The CDR3 is made up of 15 amino acids. The V gene's germline CDR1 is SGHRS and CDR2 YFSETQ.